This record looks at one T cell receptor beta chain sequence and its context. As yet, its antigen is unknown. This record comes from a study of radiotherapy plus CTLA-4 blockade in lung cancer. Across the study: Among enrolled patients, roughly 20% responded and approximately 33% achieved disease control.

There are 15 residues in the CDR3. Trimming removed 2 bases at V and 6 bases at J, with 17 bases between. Germline CDR1 and CDR2: SGHRS and YFSETQ. Participants had chemo-refractory metastatic non-small-cell lung cancer and were treated with focal radiation plus ipilimumab CTLA-4 blockade. Overall study results and limits: Among blood TCR repertoires after radiotherapy plus ipilimumab, tumor-derived clones expanded. Per reports, early blood T cell clone dynamics, plus interferon-beta, forecast response most strongly.

The method was immunoSEQ multiplex PCR; TCRdb's version includes in-frame clones alone and lacks a portion of them. In the table there are 70,000 to 95,000 clones, more than 85% of which are singletons. Material: peripheral blood, obtained from a patient treated with radiotherapy plus ipilimumab. The TCR originated in a human donor with non-small cell lung cancer that progressed on radiotherapy plus ipilimumab. This chain connects TRBV5-1 to TRBJ1-1, with D tentatively TRBD1 (6 bases). The CDR3 DNA reads as TGCGCCAGCAGCTTTGGGACCGGACAGTCCCCTGAAGCTTTCTTT. Its protein product is CASSFGTGQSPEAFF. Full variable domain (outside the CDR3, taken from reference TRBV5-1 and TRBJ1-1): KAGVTQTPRYLIKTRGQQVTLSCSPISGHRSVSWYQQTPGQGLQFLFEYFSETQRNKGNFPGRFSGRQFSNSRSEMNVSTLELGDSALYLCASSFGTGQSPEAFFGQGTRLTVV.